This T cell receptor beta chain came from a study of blood T cell repertoires in COVID-19 (TCRdb year 2020). Describing the broader study: Samples covering the acute and convalescent phases of COVID-19 were provided by collaborators in the United States, Italy and Spain. Deeply sampled blood TCRbeta repertoires from subjects exposed to, actively infected with, or recovered from COVID-19 were included in the dataset. Where available, HLA class I and class II types were taken from metadata supplied by the sample provider and were not determined by assay-based typing. A freely available public database, intended as a resource for researchers studying the immune response to SARS-CoV-2, is where the repertoires were released. The sample metadata nearly always contained a de-identified subject ID, COVID-19 status, age in years and sex. The material from the prospective study consisted of cDNA or gDNA derived from T cells, B-cell-depleted T cells, or PBMCs. The samples were drawn from two sources: the first 160 participants of the ongoing ImmuneRACE study, and 1,200 or so subjects contributed by 6 global collaborators. Study-wide conclusions, independent of this receptor: How much clinical and demographic metadata was included differed by source and by participant, and the metadata was provided uncurated.

The immunoSEQ Assay, a bias-controlled multiplex PCR, was used to amplify TCRbeta CDR3 regions from genomic DNA. As for how the authors treated the data: Within the assay, amplification of reference gene primers was used to estimate how many nucleated cells each sample contained. To quantify the absolute abundance of each unique TCRbeta CDR3 rearrangement, sequence reads were collapsed and filtered. For each sample, productive Simpson clonality was calculated as the square root of Simpson's diversity index over productive rearrangements. Held by TCRdb, this immuneACCESS table contains in-frame sequences only and omits some clones. Under half of the omission traces to an unresolved V gene where checked; the cause of the rest is unknown. V and J calls and clone size are as listed in that table; D and trimming were resolved from the DNA. The table for this sample lists more than 100,000 clones; over 75% of them were counted only once. The top ten clones comprise 6% to 6.5% of the sample.

Notes on this clone: Its target antigen remains unknown. No much larger clone is present one base from it, and per-base qualities are unavailable.

V lost 3 bases and J lost 4 bases, and the count of bases not matched to a germline gene is 6. There are 15 amino acids in the CDR3, from cysteine to phenylalanine inclusive. The CDR3 DNA has 45 bases and is translated from base 1. CDR1 SGHVS and CDR2 FQNEAQ are derived from the germline V gene. The collaborating institutions used their own protocols to collect whole blood in K2EDTA tubes. For TCRbeta analysis, collaborators shipped samples as frozen whole blood, isolated PBMCs, or DNA extracted from either of those sample types. The rearranged segments are TRBV7-8 and TRBJ1-2, with 9 central nucleotides matching TRBD1. The clonotype comes from a human donor in a cohort sampled during active COVID-19. Input material: peripheral blood. Here is the DNA: TGTGCCAGCAGCTTGGGAACAGGGGGCAGCTATGGCTACACCTTC. It translates as CASSLGTGGSYGYTF. With the portions outside the CDR3 filled from the reference TRBV7-8 and TRBJ1-2 genes, the complete variable region becomes GAGVSQSPRYKVAKRGQDVALRCDPISGHVSLFWYQQALGQGPEFLTYFQNEAQLDKSGLPSDRFFAERPEGSVSTLKIQRTQQEDSAVYLCASSLGTGGSYGYTFGSGTRLTVV.